What follows are 22 T cell receptor beta chains derived from one specimen sequenced in a study of blood T cell repertoires in COVID-19. Here immunoSEQ multiplex PCR was the method, and the copy in TCRdb shows in-frame clones only, minus some. The sample contains around 140,000 clones, roughly nine tenths of which appear only once. The source material was peripheral blood. The receptor source for this set is a young man with COVID-19, enrolled during active disease.

The gene calls are TRBV5-4 and TRBJ2-1, with TRBD2 identical over 7 bases. The V gene end was trimmed by 2 bases and the J gene end by 4 bases; junction bases not matched to a gene: 6. The CDR3 spans 15 residues. CDR1 SGHNT and CDR2 YYREEE come from the germline V gene (reference sequence). The CDR3 DNA follows: TGTGCCAGCAGCTTCCGACTAGCAGAATACAATGAGCAGTTCTTC. This encodes CASSFRLAEYNEQFF. Full variable domain (rest looked up from reference TRBV5-4 and TRBJ2-1): ETGVTQSPTHLIKTRGQQVTLRCSSQSGHNTVSWYQQALGQGPQFIFQYYREEENGRGNFPPRFSGLQFPNYSSELNVNALELDDSALYLCASSFRLAEYNEQFFGPGTRLTVL.

A single count supports this clone. The genes are TRBV9 and TRBJ2-3; 8 positions agree with TRBD1. Germline CDR1 and CDR2: SGDLS and YYNGEE. The CDR3 consists of 15 residues. V was pared by 3 bases and J by 4 bases, with 7 bases of the junction left unmatched. Written as DNA, the CDR3 is TGTGCCAGCAGCGGGGCAGGGGGCGCTTCAGATACGCAGTATTTT. Protein: CASSGAGGASDTQYF.

V gene TRBV28 combines with J gene TRBJ2-2; 8 positions match TRBD2. CDR3 length: 15 amino acids. CDR1 MDHEN and CDR2 SYDVKM come from the germline V gene. V dropped 4 bases and J dropped 6; count of bases not matched to a gene: 7. The CDR3 coding sequence is TGTGCCAGCAGTTGGGAGCGGGAGATCCCCGGGGAGCTGTTTTTT. It specifies CASSWEREIPGELFF.

In its sample, this clone was seen once. The rearrangement uses TRBV11-2 and TRBJ2-1; 8 nucleotides agree with TRBD1. Germline CDR1 is SGHAT and CDR2 is FQNNGV. V was pared by 5 bases and J by 2 bases, with 8 bases of the junction left unmatched. CDR3 length equals 16 residues. The CDR3 DNA follows: TGTGCCAGCAGCAGGGGGACAGGACCCACCTACAATGAGCAGTTCTTC. Translating gives CASSRGTGPTYNEQFF.

The rearrangement joins TRBV10-3 to TRBJ2-1, with 14 positions matching TRBD2. The ends lost 7 bases at V and 5 bases at J; junction bases unmatched: 4. In germline, CDR1 is ENHRY, CDR2 SYGVKD. CDR3 length: 15 amino acids. The CDR3 bases are TGTGCCATCAAGGCGGGACTAGCGGGGGACAATGAGCAGTTCTTC. Amino acid sequence: CAIKAGLAGDNEQFF.

This chain connects TRBV2 to TRBJ2-1, with D uncertain. This CDR3 is 10 amino acids long. Germline lookup yields CDR1 SNHLY and CDR2 FYNNEI. Between the trimmed V and J ends, which lost 6 bases and 12 bases, there was a span of 9 bases. In DNA form, the CDR3 reads TGTGCCAGCAGCGGAGACGGGCAGTTCTTC. Its translation is CASSGDGQFF. Full variable domain (missing parts from reference TRBV2 and TRBJ2-1): EPEVTQTPSHQVTQMGQEVILRCVPISNHLYFYWYRQILGQKVEFLVSFYNNEISEKSEIFDDQFSVERPDGSNFTLKIRSTKLEDSAMYFCASSGDGQFFGPGTRLTVL.

The V and J genes are TRBV10-2 and TRBJ1-1; D may be TRBD1 (6 bases). The CDR3 extends over 16 amino acids. V shed 0 bases and J shed 1 base, with 12 bases lying between them. CDR1 and CDR2 (germline): WSHSY, SAAADI. CDR3 in DNA: TGCGCCAGCAGTGAGTCGATAAACAGGGCGAACACTGAAGCTTTCTTT. Residues: CASSESINRANTEAFF.

In the case of this clone: The sample contains more than one DNA sequence encoding this CDR3. This sequence joins TRBV20-1 and TRBJ2-1; D unclear. Germline-derived CDR1 and CDR2 are DFQATT and SNEGSKA (reference sequence). Trimming removed 0 bases from V and 10 bases from J, with 7 bases in between. The CDR3 has 11 amino acids. In nucleotides, the CDR3 is TGCAGTGCTAGAGATACCAGGGAGCAGTTCTTC. Its translation is CSARDTREQFF.

The chain couples TRBV5-1 to TRBJ2-2, with 15 bases identical to TRBD2. V lost 7 bases, J lost 6 bases, and 7 bases stayed unmatched. The germline V gene encodes CDR1 SGHRS and CDR2 YFSETQ. CDR3 length equals 16 residues. The CDR3 sequence is CASSQGLAGGPGELFF. CDR3 DNA: TGCGCCAGCTCACAGGGACTAGCGGGAGGCCCCGGGGAGCTGTTTTTT.

The rearrangement uses TRBV5-6 and TRBJ1-5; D not resolved. The CDR3 loop spans 17 amino acids. Between the trimmed V and J ends, which lost 1 base and 6 bases, there was a span of 20 bases. CDR1 SGHDT and CDR2 YYEEEE come from the germline V gene. The DNA for the CDR3 is TGTGCCAGCAGCTTGCTAAGAGGGATCGGGATCGGTCAGCCCCAGCATTTT. The encoded protein is CASSLLRGIGIGQPQHF.

In its sample, this clone was seen a few times. The identical CDR3 is also encoded by other nucleotide sequences in the sample. The chain links TRBV28 to TRBJ1-1, with TRBD1 matching 10 bases. The CDR3 totals 14 residues. Losses at the gene ends were 7 bases for V and 1 base for J; bases not matched to a gene: 3. Germline CDR1 and CDR2: MDHEN and SYDVKM. The CDR3 DNA reads TGTGCCAGCATAAGACAGGGGGCGAACACTGAAGCTTTCTTT. Protein sequence: CASIRQGANTEAFF.

The CDR3 DNA follows: TGTGCCAGCAGCTTGTACTACTACAATGAGCAGTTCTTC. This gives the protein CASSLYYYNEQFF. The genes are TRBV5-6 and TRBJ2-1; no clear D. This CDR3 has 13 amino acids. V was cut by 1 base and J by 3 bases, with 5 bases left in between. Per germline, CDR1 SGHDT and CDR2 YYEEEE.

The chain is built from TRBV7-8 and TRBJ2-7, with a tentative D call TRBD2 (8 bases). Germline loops: CDR1 SGHVS, CDR2 FQNEAQ. The length of the CDR3 is 16 residues. Deletions cut 3 bases from V and 4 bases from J, with 19 bases between. CDR3 sequence: CASSFSRGERGYEQYF. DNA of the CDR3: TGTGCCAGCAGCTTCAGCAGGGGGGAGCGGGGGTACGAGCAGTACTTC.

Note on this clone: One end of the junction does not line up with germline, which may come from a read error. V and J are TRBV7-7 and TRBJ2-1; D uncertain. This CDR3 region has 14 residues. Germline assignment: CDR1 SSHAT and CDR2 FNYEAQ (reference sequence). The CDR3 coding sequence is TGTGCTAGCAGTCCCGATCGAGGAAACAATGAGCAGTTCTTC. Protein sequence: CASSPDRGNNEQFF. Full variable domain (missing parts from reference TRBV7-7 and TRBJ2-1): GAGVSQSPRYKVTKRGQDVTLRCDPISSHATLYWYQQALGQGPEFLTYFNYEAQPDKSGLPSDRFSAERPEGSISTLTIQRTEQRDSAMYRCASSPDRGNNEQFFGPGTRLTVL.

CDR3 residues: CASSPGQGATDTQYF. The CDR3 coding sequence is TGCGCCAGCAGCCCAGGACAGGGGGCCACAGATACGCAGTATTTT. This chain connects TRBV4-1 to TRBJ2-3; 11 bases agree with TRBD1. V lost 4 bases, J lost 2 bases, and 2 bases stayed unmatched. From germline, CDR1 is MGHRA and CDR2 YSYEKL. The CDR3 loop spans 15 amino acids.

This rearrangement joins TRBV25-1 to TRBJ2-2, with TRBD2 as a possible D gene (7 bases). There are 13 residues in the CDR3. V lost 2 bases and J lost 13, with 14 bases in between. CDR1 and CDR2 (germline): MGHDK, SYGVNS. In DNA, the CDR3 is TGTGCCAGCAGTGAAGGGTCGGGGGGCTGGCTGTTTTTT. Residues: CASSEGSGGWLFF. The whole variable domain, remainder taken from reference TRBV25-1 and TRBJ2-2, is EADIYQTPRYLVIGTGKKITLECSQTMGHDKMYWYQQDPGMELHLIHYSYGVNSTEKGDLSSESTVSRIRTEHFPLTLESARPSHTSQYLCASSEGSGGWLFFGEGSRLTVL.

This rearrangement joins TRBV5-1 to TRBJ2-1; 9 bases fit TRBD1. V dropped 3 bases and J dropped 5; count of bases not matched to a gene: 3. This CDR3 contains 14 residues. Germline CDR1 and CDR2: SGHRS and YFSETQ. The DNA for the CDR3 is TGCGCCAGCAGCTCAGGGACAGGGAACAATGAGCAGTTCTTC. This translates into CASSSGTGNNEQFF.

The gene calls are TRBV2 and TRBJ2-3, with TRBD2 identical over 9 bases. Germline assignment: CDR1 SNHLY and CDR2 FYNNEI. The V and J ends lost 5 bases and 3 bases, in that order; junction bases with no gene match: 6. The CDR3 length is 15 residues. The CDR3 nucleotides are TGTGCCAGCAGTTTGCGGGAGGGGATTACAGATACGCAGTATTTT. It encodes CASSLREGITDTQYF.

This chain connects TRBV19 to TRBJ2-3; the match to TRBD2 covers 13 bases. This CDR3 region has 17 residues. V was clipped by 5 bases and J by 3 bases; unmatched bases: 8. CDR1 LNHDA and CDR2 SQIVND come from the germline V gene (reference sequence). As DNA, the CDR3 is TGTGCCAGTAGTCAACAGAGGACTAGCGGGAGAACAGATACGCAGTATTTT. Translating it yields CASSQQRTSGRTDTQYF.

The V and J genes are TRBV6-2 or TRBV6-3 and TRBJ1-2; D is ambiguous. The CDR3 loop spans 11 amino acids. CDR1 and CDR2 from the germline V gene are MNHEY and SVGEGT. V was pared by 2 bases and J by 10 bases, with 8 bases between. DNA for the CDR3: TGTGCCAGCAGTTACAGCCGGGTCTACACCTTC. This sequence encodes CASSYSRVYTF.

V and J are TRBV28 and TRBJ2-1, with 7 bases identical to TRBD2. After removal of 2 bases from V and 6 bases from J, the junction contained 4 bases not matched to a gene. CDR3 size: 14 residues. The germline V gene encodes CDR1 MDHEN and CDR2 SYDVKM. The CDR3 nucleotides read TGTGCCAGCAGTTTAAGCGGCGGGAGCAATGAGCAGTTCTTC. It is translated as CASSLSGGSNEQFF. Based on the CDR3 plus reference TRBV28 and TRBJ2-1, the full variable domain is DVKVTQSSRYLVKRTGEKVFLECVQDMDHENMFWYRQDPGLGLRLIYFSYDVKMKEKGDIPEGYSVSREKKERFSLILESASTNQTSMYLCASSLSGGSNEQFFGPGTRLTVL.

The chain combines TRBV28 with TRBJ2-4; 8 nucleotides align to TRBD2. The CDR3 has 12 amino acids. V shed 5 bases, J shed 9 bases, and the junction held 3 bases outside the gene matches. Germline V gives CDR1 MDHEN, CDR2 SYDVKM. CDR3 bases: TGTGCCAGCAGTGGACTAGCTTCCATTCAGTACTTC. This codes for CASSGLASIQYF.